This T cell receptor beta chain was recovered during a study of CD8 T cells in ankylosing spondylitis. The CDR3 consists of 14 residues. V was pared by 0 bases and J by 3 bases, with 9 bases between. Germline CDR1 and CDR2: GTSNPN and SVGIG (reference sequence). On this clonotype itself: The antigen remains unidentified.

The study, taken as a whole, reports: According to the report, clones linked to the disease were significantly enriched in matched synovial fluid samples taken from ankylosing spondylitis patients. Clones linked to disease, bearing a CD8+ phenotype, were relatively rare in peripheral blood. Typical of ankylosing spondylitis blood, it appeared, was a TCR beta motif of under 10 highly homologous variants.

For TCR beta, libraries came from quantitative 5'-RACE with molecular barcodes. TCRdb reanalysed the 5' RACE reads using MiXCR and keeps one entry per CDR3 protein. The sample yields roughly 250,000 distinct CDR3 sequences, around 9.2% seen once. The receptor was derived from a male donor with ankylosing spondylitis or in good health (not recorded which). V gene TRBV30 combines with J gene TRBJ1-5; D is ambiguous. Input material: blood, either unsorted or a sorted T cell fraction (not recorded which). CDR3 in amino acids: CAWSVLAFNQPQHF. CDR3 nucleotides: TGTGCCTGGAGTGTACTTGCGTTCAATCAGCCCCAGCATTTT.